This TCR beta chain came from a study of CXCR3-negative and CXCR3-positive naive CD8 T cells. Points from the study as a whole: Naive cells with CXCR3 showed TRB CDR3s that were more hydrophobic than those in CXCR3-negative naive cells.

Germline-derived CDR1 and CDR2 are LGHNA and YNFKEQ. The CDR3 length is 16 residues. UMI-labeled 5' RACE yielded the TRB cDNA libraries. Using the 5' RACE reads, TCRdb records one entry per CDR3 protein without DNA. The sample yields more than 100,000 distinct CDR3 sequences, of which the top ten take up over 0.35%. Identification of naive CD8+ T cells rested on CD45RO-CCR7+CD27+CD95- status. As to this clonotype: Its antigen is unidentified.

The TCR sequence derives from a human donor in good health. Some clones in this sample may be carry-over from other donors' samples. The rearrangement joins TRBV4-2 to TRBJ2-1. The sample consisted of naive CXCR3+ CD8+ T cells from blood. Subset indicated: CD45RO-CCR7+CD27+CD95- naive CD8+ T cells expressing CXCR3 (TNR3+). CDR3: CASSQGVPASDNEQFF.